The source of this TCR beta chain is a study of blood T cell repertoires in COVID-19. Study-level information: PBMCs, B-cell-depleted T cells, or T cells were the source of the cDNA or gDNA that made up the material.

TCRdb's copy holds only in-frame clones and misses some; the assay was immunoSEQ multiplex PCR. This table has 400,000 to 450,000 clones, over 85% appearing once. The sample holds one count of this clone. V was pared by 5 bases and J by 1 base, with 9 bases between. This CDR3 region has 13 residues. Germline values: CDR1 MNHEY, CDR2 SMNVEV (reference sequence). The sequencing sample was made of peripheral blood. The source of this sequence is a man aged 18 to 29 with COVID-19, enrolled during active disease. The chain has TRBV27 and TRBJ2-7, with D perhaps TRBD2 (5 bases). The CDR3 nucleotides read TGTGCCAGCAGTATTAGCGTTTCCTACGAGCAGTACTTC. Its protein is CASSISVSYEQYF.